The 13 T cell receptor beta chains in this list originate from one sample, sequenced in a study of blood T cell repertoires in COVID-19. Assay: immunoSEQ multiplex PCR; the TCRdb copy retains only in-frame clones and omits some. The sample consists of 60,000 to 65,000 clones, 90% of them appearing once. Sample: peripheral blood. Receptors were obtained from a woman older than 75 with active COVID-19.

This CDR3 is CASSDRESSYEQYF. In nucleotides, the CDR3 is TGTGCCAGCTCCGACAGGGAAAGCTCCTACGAGCAGTACTTC. V gene TRBV25-1 combines with J gene TRBJ2-7; TRBD1 aligns across 7 bases. This CDR3 is built from 14 residues. CDR1 and CDR2 (germline): MGHDK, SYGVNS. V trimming: 8 bases; J trimming: 0 bases; junction bases outside the gene matches: 7.

This chain joins TRBV6-5 and TRBJ2-3; TRBD2 aligns across 12 bases. The CDR3 runs 15 residues. Unmatched junction bases numbered 5, after V lost 6 bases and J lost 4 bases. The germline V gene has CDR1 MNHEY and CDR2 SVGAGI. The CDR3 DNA reads TGTGCCAGCAGACCTAGCGGGAGGGCCCCAGATACGCAGTATTTT. Protein: CASRPSGRAPDTQYF.

The chain employs TRBV6-5 and TRBJ1-2, with TRBD1 identical over 7 bases. The CDR3 runs 15 residues. Per germline, CDR1 MNHEY and CDR2 SVGAGI. Trimming took 5 bases from V and 6 from J; bases not matched to a gene: 12. CDR3 sequence: CASSPLWDSGHGYTF. The CDR3 DNA reads as TGTGCCAGCAGTCCCCTATGGGACAGCGGTCATGGCTACACCTTC.

The chain is built from TRBV21-1 and TRBJ2-5; TRBD2, the table's D call, was not compared with the DNA. TRBV21-1 is assigned pseudogene status. This CDR3 contains 16 residues. CDR3 sequence: CASSTFDTEGMETQYF. In nucleotides, the CDR3 is TGTGCCAGCAGCACCTTCGACACCGAGGGCATGGAGACCCAGTACTTC.

The V call is TRBV5-1, the J call TRBJ2-2, with a weak D call TRBD1 (5 bases). V gave up 2 bases and J gave up 1 base, with 12 bases separating them. This CDR3 is built from 16 residues. Germline CDR1 reads SGHRS; CDR2 reads YFSETQ. CDR3 in DNA: TGCGCCAGCAGCTTAACCGCTAGGGGGAACACCGGGGAGCTGTTTTTT. It specifies CASSLTARGNTGELFF.

The V and J genes are TRBV29-1 and TRBJ2-7, with D maybe TRBD2 (6 bases). The CDR3 totals 14 residues. Trimming removed 6 bases at V and 4 bases at J, with 19 bases between. The germline gives CDR1 SQVTM, CDR2 ANQGSEA. CDR3 nucleotide sequence: TGCAGCGTAGACCCCGGGGGAGAACGGTACGAGCAGTACTTC. It is translated as CSVDPGGERYEQYF.

The chain employs TRBV7-9 and TRBJ2-2, with D maybe TRBD1 (5 bases). CDR1 is SEHNR, CDR2 FQNEAQ, per germline (reference sequence). The CDR3 sequence is 14 residues long. The V and J ends lost 5 bases and 5 bases respectively, with 12 bases between them. CDR3 sequence reads: CASSPDSLTGELFF. The CDR3 DNA is TGTGCCAGCAGCCCCGACAGTTTGACCGGGGAGCTGTTTTTT.

This chain links TRBV12-3 or TRBV12-4 with TRBJ2-5, with 8 positions matching TRBD2. The CDR3 consists of 13 residues. J was trimmed by 7 bases and V by 6 bases; bases with no gene match: 7. The CDR3 protein is CASSLGLVATQYF. CDR3 nucleotides: TGTGCCAGCAGCCTGGGACTAGTCGCGACCCAGTACTTC.

The V gene is TRBV6-5, the J gene TRBJ1-5, with 7 bases that match TRBD1. The CDR3 covers 13 residues. The V gene's germline CDR1 is MNHEY and CDR2 SVGAGI. V was pared by 7 bases and J by 7 bases, with 7 bases of the junction left unmatched. The CDR3, as DNA: TGTGCCAGCACCCAGGGGGTTCGACAGCCCCAGCATTTT. Its translation is CASTQGVRQPQHF.

The gene calls are TRBV25-1 and TRBJ2-7; D might be TRBD2 (5 bases). Germline V gene data show CDR1 as MGHDK and CDR2 as SYGVNS. The CDR3 totals 14 residues. Trimming left V 1 base short and J 5 bases short, with 12 bases between. DNA for the CDR3: TGTGCCAGCAGTGAATCGGGGATAGCTCACGAGCAGTACTTC. Protein: CASSESGIAHEQYF.

The rearrangement uses TRBV5-1 and TRBJ2-1, with 14 positions matching TRBD2. Losses at the gene ends were 6 bases for V and 1 base for J; bases not matched to a gene: 6. The CDR3 is 17 residues long. Per the germline V gene, CDR1 is SGHRS and CDR2 is YFSETQ. In DNA form, the CDR3 reads TGCGCCAGCACCAAGGGACTAGCGGGAGATTCCTACAATGAGCAGTTCTTC. It specifies CASTKGLAGDSYNEQFF.

V is TRBV29-1 and J is TRBJ2-2; no firm D call. CDR1 and CDR2 (germline): SQVTM, ANQGSEA. Trimming took off 1 base at V and 6 bases at J, with 9 bases between the two ends. The CDR3 totals 13 residues. In DNA, the CDR3 is TGCAGCGTTGAAGCGTCGGTTCCCGGGGAGCTGTTTTTT. It is translated as CSVEASVPGELFF.

The chain recombines TRBV24-1 with TRBJ2-2, with no clear D. Germline V lookup: CDR1 KGHDR, CDR2 SFDVKD. Trimming stripped 5 bases from V and 8 bases from J, with 11 bases between. This CDR3 is 13 amino acids long. The CDR3 DNA is TGTGCCACCAGTGTTCCGCCGAGGGGGGAGCTGTTTTTT. Its protein is CATSVPPRGELFF.